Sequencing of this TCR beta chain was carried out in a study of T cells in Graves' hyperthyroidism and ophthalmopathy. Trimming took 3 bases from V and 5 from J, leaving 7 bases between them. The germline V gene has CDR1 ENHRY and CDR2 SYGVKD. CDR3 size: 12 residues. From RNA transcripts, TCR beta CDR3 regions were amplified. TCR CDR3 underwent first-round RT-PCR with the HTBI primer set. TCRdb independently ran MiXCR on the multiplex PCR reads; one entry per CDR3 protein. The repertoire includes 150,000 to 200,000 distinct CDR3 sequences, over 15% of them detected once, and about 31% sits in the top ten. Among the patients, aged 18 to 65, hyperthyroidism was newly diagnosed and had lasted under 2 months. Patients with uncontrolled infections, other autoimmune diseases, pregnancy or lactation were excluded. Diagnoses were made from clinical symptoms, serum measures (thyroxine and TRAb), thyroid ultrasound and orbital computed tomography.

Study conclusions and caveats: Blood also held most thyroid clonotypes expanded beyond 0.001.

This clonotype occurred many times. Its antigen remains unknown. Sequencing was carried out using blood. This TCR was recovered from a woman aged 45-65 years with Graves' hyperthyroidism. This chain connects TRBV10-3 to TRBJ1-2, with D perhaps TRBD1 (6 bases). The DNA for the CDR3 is TGTGCCATCAGTGATACAGGGTATGGCTACACCTTC. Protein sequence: CAISDTGYGYTF.